Below, one T cell receptor beta chain is given with its context. Its matching antigen is unknown. Within the sample, other DNA sequences also encode this same CDR3. Trimming shortened V by 0 bases and J by 1 base, and 7 bases separated the two germline ends. This CDR3 has 14 residues. CDR1 is MNHEY and CDR2 is SMNVEV in the germline V gene (reference sequence). This specimen belongs to a study of cytomegalovirus exposure and HLA in healthy donors. Study-wide findings and caveats: Most TCRs appeared rarely, but some public TCRs recurred in many donors. Within the approximately 110 validation repertoires, first-cohort TCR clusters tended to co-occur, according to a later analysis. Both high specificity and high sensitivity reportedly marked the classifier's diagnosis of cytomegalovirus status. It was approximately 170 TCR beta chains that were listed as cytomegalovirus-associated.

TCRdb keeps only in-frame clones here, not all; method: immunoSEQ multiplex PCR. The sample contains a few hundred thousand clones, approximately 90% of which appear only once. The specimen was PBMCs. This clonotype originated in a young woman in good health and CMV-seronegative. The chain couples TRBV27 to TRBJ2-7; D unclear. Written as DNA, the CDR3 is TGTGCCAGCAGTTTATCGGGCAGATCCTACGAGCAGTACTTC. This sequence encodes CASSLSGRSYEQYF.